This TCR beta chain stems from a study of PD-L1 blockade in urothelial cancer. Germline V gene data show CDR1 as SGHDT and CDR2 as YYEEEE. The ends lost 4 bases at V and 9 bases at J; junction bases unmatched: 15. The CDR3 extends over 16 amino acids. Repertoires were generated with immunoSEQ multiplex PCR, while TCRdb's copy carries only in-frame clones and drops some. Among 45,000 to 50,000 clones listed, approximately 90% were seen once. The clonotype was recovered from a man aged 80 or over with urothelial cancer. The chain recombines TRBV5-6 with TRBJ2-2; 7 positions match TRBD1. Specimen: PBMCs, collected around atezolizumab (anti-PD-L1) treatment. The CDR3 nucleotides read TGTGCCAGCAGCAAGGGGGCGCACCCAACTGCGCGGGAGCTGTTTTTT. Translated: CASSKGAHPTARELFF.